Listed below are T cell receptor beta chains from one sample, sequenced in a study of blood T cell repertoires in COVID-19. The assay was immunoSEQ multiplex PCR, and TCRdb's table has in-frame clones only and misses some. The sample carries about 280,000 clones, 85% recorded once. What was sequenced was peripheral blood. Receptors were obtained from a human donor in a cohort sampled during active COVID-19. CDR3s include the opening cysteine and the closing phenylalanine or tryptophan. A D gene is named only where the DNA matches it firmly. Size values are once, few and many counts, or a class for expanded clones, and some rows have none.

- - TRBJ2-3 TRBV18 TGTGCCAGCTCACCACCCCAGGGAAACACAGATACGCAGTATTTT CASSPPQGNTDTQYF
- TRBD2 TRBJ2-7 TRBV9 TGTGCCAGCAGCGTAGGGCGGGAGGGCCGAGGGGAGCAGTACTTC CASSVGREGRGEQYF
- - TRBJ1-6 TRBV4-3 TGCGCCAGCAGCCGCCAGGGAGGCAGGGCCCTCCACTTT CASSRQGGRALHF
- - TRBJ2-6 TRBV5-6 TGTGCCAGCAGCTTGCCCCCAGGGGCCTCTGGGGCCAACGTCCTGACTTTC CASSLPPGASGANVLTF
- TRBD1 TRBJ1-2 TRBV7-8 TGTGCCAGCAGCTTAGCGGGGACAGGAGGTCCAGGCTACACCTTC CASSLAGTGGPGYTF
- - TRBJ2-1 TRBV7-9 TGTGCCAGCAGCCATAGGACAGACGGCGGTGAGCAGTTCTTC CASSHRTDGGEQFF
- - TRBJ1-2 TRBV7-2 TGTGCCAGCTCACCCCGGTTTGAAAGTTTCGGCTACACCTTC CASSPRFESFGYTF
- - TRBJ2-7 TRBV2 TGTGCCAGCTCTAGGCAGGGCTACGAGCAGTACTTC CASSRQGYEQYF
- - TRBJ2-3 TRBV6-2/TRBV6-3 TGTGCCAGCAGTTACGACTCCTTGGATACGCAGTATTTT CASSYDSLDTQYF
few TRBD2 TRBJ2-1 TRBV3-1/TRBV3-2 TGTGCCAGCAGCCAAGGAGGCGGGAGGGGGTACAATGAGCAGTTCTTC CASSQGGGRGYNEQFF
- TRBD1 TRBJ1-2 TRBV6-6 TGTGCCAGCAGGGACAGGGGATATGGCTACACCTTC CASRDRGYGYTF
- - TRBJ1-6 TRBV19 TGTGCCAGTAGGCGGGATTTTGAAACCCTCCACTTT CASRRDFETLHF
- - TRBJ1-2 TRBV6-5 TGTGCCAGCAGTTACGACAGAACTAACTATGGCTACACCTTC CASSYDRTNYGYTF
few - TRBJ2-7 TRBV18 TGTGCCAGCTCACTAAATAGATCGCCCCCCGGCGAGCAGTACTTC CASSLNRSPPGEQYF
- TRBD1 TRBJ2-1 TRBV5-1 TGCGCCAGCAGGGCCGGGACAGGGGGCTTCGATGAGCAGTTCTTC CASRAGTGGFDEQFF
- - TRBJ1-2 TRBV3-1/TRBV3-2 TGTGCCAGCAGCCAAGACCTTTACTATGGCTACACCTTC CASSQDLYYGYTF
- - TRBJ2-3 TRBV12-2 TGTGCAAGTCGCTCTATCAGGTTCAGCGGGAGGGGGGGCACAGATACGCAGTATTTT CASRSIRFSGRGGTDTQYF
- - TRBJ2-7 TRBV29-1 TGCAGTGTCAGAAGAGGGAGGCTTTCCTACGAGCAGTACTTC CSVRRGRLSYEQYF
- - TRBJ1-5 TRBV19 TGTGCCAGTAGCACCCCGGGGGTCGAACCCCAGCATTTT CASSTPGVEPQHF
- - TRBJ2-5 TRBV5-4 TGTGCCAGCAGCCAGGGATCCCAAGAGACCCAGTACTTC CASSQGSQETQYF
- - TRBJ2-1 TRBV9 TGTGCCAGCAGCGTCTCGGCTAGCCGGGAGCAGTTCTTC CASSVSASREQFF
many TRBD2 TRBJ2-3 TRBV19 TGTGCCAGTAGTCCGACCGGGACTAGCGGGAGGCAGTATTTT CASSPTGTSGRQYF
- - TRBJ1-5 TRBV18 TGTGCCAGCTCACCGATAACTGTAGCCGGCAATCAGCCCCAGCATTTT CASSPITVAGNQPQHF
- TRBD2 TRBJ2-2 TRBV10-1 TGCGCCAGCAGCCCCGGACTAGCGGGGAACACCGGGGAGCTGTTTTTT CASSPGLAGNTGELFF
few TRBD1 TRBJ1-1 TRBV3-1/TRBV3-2 TGTGCCAGCAGCCCGACAGGGACCGAGTACACTGAAGCTTTCTTT CASSPTGTEYTEAFF
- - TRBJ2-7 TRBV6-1 TGTGCCAGCAGTGAAGCCCCCGGGGTAGGCTCCTACGAGCAGTACTTC CASSEAPGVGSYEQYF
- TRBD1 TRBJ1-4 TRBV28 TGTGCCAGCAGTTTGGTCCAGGGGGCAGGGGAAAAACTGTTTTTT CASSLVQGAGEKLFF